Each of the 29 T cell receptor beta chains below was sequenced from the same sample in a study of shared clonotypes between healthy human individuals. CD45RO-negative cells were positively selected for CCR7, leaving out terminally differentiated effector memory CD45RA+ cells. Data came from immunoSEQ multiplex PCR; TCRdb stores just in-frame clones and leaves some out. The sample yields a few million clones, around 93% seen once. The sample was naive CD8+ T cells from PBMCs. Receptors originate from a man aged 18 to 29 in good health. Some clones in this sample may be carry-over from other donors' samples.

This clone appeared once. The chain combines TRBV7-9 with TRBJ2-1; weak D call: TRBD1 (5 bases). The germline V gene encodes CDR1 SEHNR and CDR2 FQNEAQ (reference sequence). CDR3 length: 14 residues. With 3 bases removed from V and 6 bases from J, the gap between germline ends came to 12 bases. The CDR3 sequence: CASSFPDRSNEQFF. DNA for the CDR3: TGTGCCAGCAGCTTTCCCGACAGATCCAATGAGCAGTTCTTC.

CDR3 DNA sequence: TGTGCCAGCAGCTTGCGACTTTCTTACAATGAGCAGTTCTTC. Protein product: CASSLRLSYNEQFF. The chain uses TRBV5-4 and TRBJ2-1, with D unclear. The V end lost 1 base, the J end lost 4 bases, and 9 bases lay between the germline ends. In germline, CDR1 is SGHNT, CDR2 YYREEE (reference sequence). This CDR3 region has 14 residues.

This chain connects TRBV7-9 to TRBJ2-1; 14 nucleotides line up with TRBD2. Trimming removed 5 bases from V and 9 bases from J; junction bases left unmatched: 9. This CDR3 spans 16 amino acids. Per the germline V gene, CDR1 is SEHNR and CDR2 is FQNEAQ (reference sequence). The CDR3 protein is CASSLTGLAGGGEQFF. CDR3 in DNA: TGTGCCAGCAGCCTTACCGGACTAGCGGGAGGCGGTGAGCAGTTCTTC.

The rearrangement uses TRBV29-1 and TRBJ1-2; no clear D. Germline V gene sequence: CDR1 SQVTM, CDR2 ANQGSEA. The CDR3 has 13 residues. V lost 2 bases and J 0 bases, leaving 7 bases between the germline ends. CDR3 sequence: CSVESDSNYGYTF. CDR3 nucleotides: TGCAGCGTTGAATCTGACTCTAACTATGGCTACACCTTC. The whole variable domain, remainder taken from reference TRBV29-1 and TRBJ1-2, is SAVISQKPSRDICQRGTSLTIQCQVDSQVTMMFWYRQQPGQSLTLIATANQGSEATYESGFVIDKFPISRPNLTFSTLTVSNMSPEDSSIYLCSVESDSNYGYTFGSGTRLTVV.

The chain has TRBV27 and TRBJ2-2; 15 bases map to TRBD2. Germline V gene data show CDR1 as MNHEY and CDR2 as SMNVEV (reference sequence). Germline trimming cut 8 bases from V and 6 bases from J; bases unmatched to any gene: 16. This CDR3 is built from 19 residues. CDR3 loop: CASRSGLAGGSFMAGELFF. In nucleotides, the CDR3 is TGTGCCAGCCGCTCGGGACTAGCGGGAGGAAGTTTTATGGCCGGGGAGCTGTTTTTT.

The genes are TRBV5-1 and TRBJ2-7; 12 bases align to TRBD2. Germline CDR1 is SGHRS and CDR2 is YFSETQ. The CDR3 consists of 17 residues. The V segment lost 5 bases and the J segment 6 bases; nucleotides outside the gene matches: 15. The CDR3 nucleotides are TGCGCCAGCAGACCCACCCTAGCGGGAGGGCCCTCTGGCGAGCAGTACTTC. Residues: CASRPTLAGGPSGEQYF.

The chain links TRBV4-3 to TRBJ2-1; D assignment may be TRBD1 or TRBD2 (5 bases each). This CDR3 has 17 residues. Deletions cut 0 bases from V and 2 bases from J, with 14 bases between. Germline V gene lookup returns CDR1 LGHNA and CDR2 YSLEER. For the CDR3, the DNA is TGCGCCAGCAGCCAAGATCTGAGGGGCAGGACCTACAATGAGCAGTTCTTC. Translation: CASSQDLRGRTYNEQFF.

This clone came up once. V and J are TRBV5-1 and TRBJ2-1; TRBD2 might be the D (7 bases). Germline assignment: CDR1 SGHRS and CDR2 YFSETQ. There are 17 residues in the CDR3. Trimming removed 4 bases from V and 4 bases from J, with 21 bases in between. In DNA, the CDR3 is TGCGCCAGCAGCCCTTTGGCGGGGGCATTTGTTTACAATGAGCAGTTCTTC. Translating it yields CASSPLAGAFVYNEQFF.

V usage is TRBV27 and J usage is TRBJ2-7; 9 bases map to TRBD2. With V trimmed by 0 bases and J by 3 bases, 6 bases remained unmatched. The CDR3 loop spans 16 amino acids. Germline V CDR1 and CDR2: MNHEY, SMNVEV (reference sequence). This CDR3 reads CASSLSMGTSFYEQYF. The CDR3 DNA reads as TGTGCCAGCAGTTTATCGATGGGGACTAGCTTCTACGAGCAGTACTTC.

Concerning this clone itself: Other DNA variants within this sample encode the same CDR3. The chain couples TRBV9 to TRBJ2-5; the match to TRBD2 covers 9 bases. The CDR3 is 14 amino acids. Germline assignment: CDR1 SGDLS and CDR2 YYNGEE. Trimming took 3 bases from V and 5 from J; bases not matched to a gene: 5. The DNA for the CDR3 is TGTGCCAGCAGCGGTAGCGGGAGAGGGGAGACCCAGTACTTC. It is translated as CASSGSGRGETQYF.

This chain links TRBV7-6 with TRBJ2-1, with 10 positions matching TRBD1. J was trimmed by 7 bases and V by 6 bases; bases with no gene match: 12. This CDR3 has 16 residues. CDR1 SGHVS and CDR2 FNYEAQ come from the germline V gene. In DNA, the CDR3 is TGTGCCAGCAGTTCTATCATCGGACAGGGGGGGAATGAGCAGTTCTTC. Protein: CASSSIIGQGGNEQFF.

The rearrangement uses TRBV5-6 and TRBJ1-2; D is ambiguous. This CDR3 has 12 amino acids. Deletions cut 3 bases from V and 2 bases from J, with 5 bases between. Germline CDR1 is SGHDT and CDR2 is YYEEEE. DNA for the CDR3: TGTGCCAGCAGCTCCAGAAACTATGGCTACACCTTC. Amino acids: CASSSRNYGYTF.

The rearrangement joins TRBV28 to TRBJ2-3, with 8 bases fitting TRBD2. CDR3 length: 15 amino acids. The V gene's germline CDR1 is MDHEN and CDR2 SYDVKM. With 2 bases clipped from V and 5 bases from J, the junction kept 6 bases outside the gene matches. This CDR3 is CASSLVGRAGDTQYF. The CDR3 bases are TGTGCCAGCAGTTTAGTCGGGAGGGCCGGAGATACGCAGTATTTT.

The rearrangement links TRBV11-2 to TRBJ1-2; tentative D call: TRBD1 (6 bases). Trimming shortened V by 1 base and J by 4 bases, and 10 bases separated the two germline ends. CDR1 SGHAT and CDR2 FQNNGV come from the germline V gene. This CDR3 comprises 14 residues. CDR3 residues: CASSLGGAGYGYTF. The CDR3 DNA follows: TGTGCCAGCAGCTTAGGGGGGGCAGGCTATGGCTACACCTTC.

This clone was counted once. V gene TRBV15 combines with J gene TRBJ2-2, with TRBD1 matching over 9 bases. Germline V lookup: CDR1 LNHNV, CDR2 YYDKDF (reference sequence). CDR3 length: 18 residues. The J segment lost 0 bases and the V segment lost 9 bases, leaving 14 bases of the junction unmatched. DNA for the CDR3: TGTGCCACGACCCCCGGGACAGGGATACTCACGAACACCGGGGAGCTGTTTTTT. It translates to CATTPGTGILTNTGELFF. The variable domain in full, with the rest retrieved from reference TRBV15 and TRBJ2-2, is DAMVIQNPRYQVTQFGKPVTLSCSQTLNHNVMYWYQQKSSQAPKLLFHYYDKDFNNEADTPDNFQSRRPNTSFCFLDIRSPGLGDTAMYLCATTPGTGILTNTGELFFGEGSRLTVL.

Here the CDR3 DNA reads TGTGCCAGCAGTGCCACAGGGGGTTATGGCTACACCTTC. It is translated as CASSATGGYGYTF. The chain uses TRBV6-4 and TRBJ1-2, with TRBD1 identical over 8 bases. The V segment lost 4 bases and the J segment 5 bases; nucleotides outside the gene matches: 3. Germline CDR1 and CDR2: MRHNA and SNTAGT. The CDR3 loop spans 13 amino acids.

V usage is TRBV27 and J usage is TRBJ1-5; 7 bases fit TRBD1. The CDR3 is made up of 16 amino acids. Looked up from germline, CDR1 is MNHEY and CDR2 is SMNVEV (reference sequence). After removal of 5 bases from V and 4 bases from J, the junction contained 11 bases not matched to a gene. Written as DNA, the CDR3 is TGTGCCAGCAGTGATTTAAAGGGGGCCCGGAATCAGCCCCAGCATTTT. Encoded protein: CASSDLKGARNQPQHF.

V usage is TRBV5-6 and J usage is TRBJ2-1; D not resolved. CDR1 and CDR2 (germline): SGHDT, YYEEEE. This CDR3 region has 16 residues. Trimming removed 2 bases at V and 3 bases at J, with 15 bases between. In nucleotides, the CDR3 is TGTGCCAGCAGCTTCGGGCTAAAAAAGGGCTACAATGAGCAGTTCTTC. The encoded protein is CASSFGLKKGYNEQFF.

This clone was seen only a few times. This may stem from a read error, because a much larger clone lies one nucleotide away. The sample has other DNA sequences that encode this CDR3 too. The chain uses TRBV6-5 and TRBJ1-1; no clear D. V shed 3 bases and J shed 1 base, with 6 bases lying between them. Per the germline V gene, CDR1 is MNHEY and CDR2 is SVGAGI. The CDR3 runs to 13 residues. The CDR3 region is CASSYSENTEAFF. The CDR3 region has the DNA TGTGCCAGCAGTTATTCGGAGAACACTGAAGCTTTCTTT.

CDR3 protein: CASSLSAGAVVWPQHF. The DNA for the CDR3 is TGTGCCAGCAGTTTATCTGCCGGGGCAGTAGTATGGCCCCAGCATTTT. This chain uses TRBV27 with TRBJ1-5, with D possibly TRBD1 on 5 matching bases. Trimming removed 0 bases from V and 9 bases from J, with 18 bases in between. The CDR3 has 16 residues. Germline CDR1 is MNHEY and CDR2 is SMNVEV (reference sequence).

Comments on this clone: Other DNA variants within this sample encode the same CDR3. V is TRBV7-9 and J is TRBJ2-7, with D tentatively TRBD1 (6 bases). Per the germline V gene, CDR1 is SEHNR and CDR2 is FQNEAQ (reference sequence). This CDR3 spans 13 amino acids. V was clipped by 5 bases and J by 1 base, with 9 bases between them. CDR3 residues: CASSTRGSYEQYF. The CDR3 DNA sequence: TGTGCCAGCAGCACCAGGGGTTCCTACGAGCAGTACTTC.

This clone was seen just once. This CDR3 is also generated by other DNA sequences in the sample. CDR3: CASSPETYEQYF. DNA of the CDR3: TGTGCCAGCTCACCAGAGACCTACGAGCAGTACTTC. J is TRBJ2-7 and V is TRBV18; D remains ambiguous. The CDR3 sequence is 12 residues long. In germline, CDR1 is KGHSH, CDR2 LQKENI. V was cut by 2 bases and J by 2 bases, with 4 bases left in between.

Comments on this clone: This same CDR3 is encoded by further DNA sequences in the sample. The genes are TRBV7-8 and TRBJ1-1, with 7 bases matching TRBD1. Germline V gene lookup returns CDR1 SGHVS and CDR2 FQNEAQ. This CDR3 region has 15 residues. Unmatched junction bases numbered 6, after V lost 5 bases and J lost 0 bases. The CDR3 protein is CASSLGTAMNTEAFF. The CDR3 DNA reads TGTGCCAGCAGCCTCGGGACAGCCATGAACACTGAAGCTTTCTTT.

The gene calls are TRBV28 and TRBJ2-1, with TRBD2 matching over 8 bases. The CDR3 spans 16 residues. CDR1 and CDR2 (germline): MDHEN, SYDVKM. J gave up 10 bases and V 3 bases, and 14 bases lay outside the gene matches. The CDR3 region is CASSFAASGLWEEQFF. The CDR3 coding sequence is TGTGCCAGCAGTTTTGCGGCTAGCGGGCTGTGGGAAGAGCAGTTCTTC.

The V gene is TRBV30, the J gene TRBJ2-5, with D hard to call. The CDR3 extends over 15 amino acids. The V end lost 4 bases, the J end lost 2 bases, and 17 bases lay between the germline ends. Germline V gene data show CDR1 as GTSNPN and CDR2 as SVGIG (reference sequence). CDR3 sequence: CAWTSGSVAQETQYF. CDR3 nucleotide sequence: TGTGCCTGGACCTCCGGATCAGTGGCGCAAGAGACCCAGTACTTC.

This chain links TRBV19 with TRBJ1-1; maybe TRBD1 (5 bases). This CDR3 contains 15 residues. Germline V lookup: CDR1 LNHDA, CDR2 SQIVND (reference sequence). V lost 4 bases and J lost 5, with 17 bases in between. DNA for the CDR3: TGTGCCAGTAGTACCTTAGACAGTTTATGGACTGAAGCTTTCTTT. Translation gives CASSTLDSLWTEAFF.

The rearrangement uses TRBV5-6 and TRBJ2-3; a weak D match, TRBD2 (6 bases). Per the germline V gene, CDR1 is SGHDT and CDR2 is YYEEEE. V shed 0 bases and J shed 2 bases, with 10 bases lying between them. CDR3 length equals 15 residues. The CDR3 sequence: CASSLEWEATDTQYF. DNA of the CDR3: TGTGCCAGCAGCTTGGAGTGGGAGGCCACAGATACGCAGTATTTT.

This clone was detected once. CDR3 loop: CASNSERGETQYF. CDR3 bases: TGTGCCAGCAACTCGGAGAGGGGAGAGACCCAGTACTTC. This chain connects TRBV14 to TRBJ2-5; D possibly matches TRBD1 or TRBD2 (5 bases each). Trimming took off 7 bases at V and 4 bases at J, with 13 bases between the two ends. Germline assignment: CDR1 SGHDN and CDR2 FVKESK. There are 13 residues in the CDR3.

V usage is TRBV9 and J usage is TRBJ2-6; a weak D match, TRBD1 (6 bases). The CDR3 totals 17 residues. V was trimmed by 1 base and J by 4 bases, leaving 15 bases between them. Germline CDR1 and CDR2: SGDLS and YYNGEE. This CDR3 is CASSVSRQELGANVLTF. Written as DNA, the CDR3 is TGTGCCAGCAGCGTAAGCCGACAGGAGCTGGGGGCCAACGTCCTGACTTTC.